This TCR beta chain was recorded in a study of blood T cells in healthy people across ages (dated by TCRdb to the mid-2010s). In terms of the full investigation: In model experiments, template switching captured about one uniquely barcoded TCR beta cDNA molecule for every two T cells. To track age-related changes in TCR beta repertoire diversity, the study relied on deep sequencing normalized with unique cDNA molecular identifiers. The donors were divided into four age groups: young (average roughly 15 years), middle-aged (around 37), aged (approximately 62) and long-lived (roughly 86). To avoid experimental bias, donors of different ages were distributed randomly across sequencing lanes. Using the same blood draw, the study looked at two additional independent replicas of 1 million unique cDNA reads for two donors, one aged 18 to 29 and the other aged 80 or older. On the study overall, not on this receptor specifically: Because the CMV infection status of the donors was unknown, age-related changes in expanded clonotypes may potentially have been confounded. As age increased, observed TCR beta diversity per million T cells dropped in a roughly linear way, and a significant reduction was already evident by age around 41. There was a strong correlation between observed TCR beta diversity and the percentage of naive T cells measured by flow cytometry. Since profiling was done on bulk unsorted PBMCs, naive and antigen-experienced compartments could not be conclusively compared. The long-lived group showed more naive CD4+ T cells, fewer expanded clones and increased TCR diversity than the aged group, suggesting age selection. Estimates of total diversity from one million sequenced T cells were regarded as lower bounds and underestimates.

As to this clonotype: This clone's antigen is unknown. It has no much larger one-base neighbor in the sample; base qualities were not kept.

Receptors were amplified or captured by 5' RACE. The sequencer was an Illumina HiSeq 2500. A second roughly 6 to 12 cycle PCR used a sample-barcoded 5' primer and a J-beta primer mix. A template-switch 5' adaptor carrying 12 random nucleotides introduced a unique molecular identifier onto each TCR beta cDNA molecule. At least 2.5 million CDR3-containing paired-end reads were obtained from each sample. The Mint cDNA synthesis kit, primed by a TRBC-specific oligonucleotide, was used to synthesize first-strand cDNA from all RNA. After uracil-DNA glycosylase treatment, a first 18-cycle PCR used universal primers M1SS and BC2_uni_R on all cDNA. The original pipeline was this. For normalization, 1 million high-quality reads, each with a distinct molecular identifier, were randomly selected from each sample. Reads sharing molecular identifiers were discarded rather than binned into consensus sequences. CDR3 identification, clonotype clustering and error correction used MiTCR with a Q25 quality threshold and the strictest error-elimination algorithm. A nonparametric unseen species model with Euler transformation was used to estimate lower-bound total TCR beta diversity. TCRdb applied fastp at Q25 and MiXCR to the public reads, then kept only in-frame beta chains. Rows are combined by CDR3 protein, so each entry shows the most common genes and DNA. The V and J calls and clone size come from TCRdb's table, not from the authors' own analysis. The sample has 1.5 million to 2 million distinct CDR3 sequences on record, 28% of them singletons. The ten largest account for about 7.7% of the sample.

The CDR3 sequence holds 18 residues, the cysteine and phenylalanine included. Of all the DNA, just the CDR3 is kept, 54 bases in frame from base 1. Trimming removed 2 bases from V and 0 bases from J; the gene matches leave 10 bases unexplained. The roughly 37 donors, aged roughly 6 to 95 years, were systemically healthy Caucasian individuals from Russia. Roughly 9.5 milliliters of peripheral blood were drawn from each donor into EDTA-treated Vacutainer tubes. Ficoll-Paque density-gradient centrifugation was used to isolate PBMCs, with at least 7 million per sample. Trizol reagent was used to extract total RNA from PBMCs, with at least 5 micrograms per sample. For every donor, flow cytometry on a PBMC aliquot measured the percentage of naive CD45RAhigh/CD27high T cells.

The specimen was blood. The chain uses TRBV12-3 or TRBV12-4 and TRBJ1-2; TRBD1 lines up with 9 middle nucleotides. The receptor was derived from a woman in her thirties in good health. CDR3 protein: CASSLNPGQGLPNYGYTF. The nucleotides read TGTGCCAGCAGTTTAAATCCGGGACAGGGATTACCTAACTATGGCTACACCTTC.